One and the same sample provided the 2 T cell receptor beta chains below, sequenced in a study of blood T cell repertoires in COVID-19. Repertoires were generated with immunoSEQ multiplex PCR, while TCRdb's copy carries only in-frame clones and drops some. This table holds about 360,000 clones, around 88% found once. The material sequenced was peripheral blood. All receptors come from a woman aged 60-75 years with COVID-19, enrolled during active disease.

The V gene is TRBV10-3, the J gene TRBJ2-7; no clear D gene. Germline values: CDR1 ENHRY, CDR2 SYGVKD. This CDR3 is built from 12 residues. V was shortened by 3 bases and J by 2 bases, with 5 bases between the two germline ends. The CDR3 sequence: CAISDQAYEQYF. The DNA for the CDR3 is TGTGCCATCAGTGACCAGGCCTACGAGCAGTACTTC.

This clone was recorded once. The rearrangement joins TRBV10-3 to TRBJ1-2, with no clear D. The CDR3 is made up of 12 amino acids. V lost 3 bases, J lost 3 bases, and 5 bases lay in between. CDR1 and CDR2 (germline): ENHRY, SYGVKD. CDR3 amino acids: CAISDSDYGYTF. The CDR3 nucleotides read TGTGCCATCAGTGATTCTGACTATGGCTACACCTTC.